The next 27 T cell receptor beta chains were all read from a single sample in a study of T cells in localized non-small cell lung cancer (dated by TCRdb to 2018 to 2020). The protocol used for the library was the immunoSEQ multiplex PCR assay. TCRdb mirrors the immuneACCESS table, restricted to in-frame sequences. Some clones are absent from its copies; in checked studies, under half trace to an unresolved V gene, and the reason for the others is unknown. This sample is represented by 45,000 to 60,000 clones; 86% of them were singletons. Over 2% of the sample belongs to the ten largest clones. The sample in question was PBMCs, obtained before any cancer treatment. These receptors were taken from a man aged 35 to 69 with stage II lung adenocarcinoma.

To note about this clone: Other DNA sequences within the sample encode an identical CDR3. The rearrangement uses TRBV29-1 and TRBJ1-2, with D unresolved. V was shortened by 2 bases and J by 8 bases, with 18 bases between the two germline ends. Germline lookup yields CDR1 SQVTM and CDR2 ANQGSEA. The CDR3 sequence is 14 residues long. CDR3 protein: CSVESAGRVGGYTF. Written as DNA, the CDR3 is TGCAGCGTTGAATCGGCGGGTAGGGTCGGAGGCTACACCTTC. Full variable domain (rest looked up from reference TRBV29-1 and TRBJ1-2): SAVISQKPSRDICQRGTSLTIQCQVDSQVTMMFWYRQQPGQSLTLIATANQGSEATYESGFVIDKFPISRPNLTFSTLTVSNMSPEDSSIYLCSVESAGRVGGYTFGSGTRLTVV.

The CDR3 DNA is TGTGCCAGCAGTGAAGCTCGGGACGGCTATGGCTACACCTTC. Encoded protein: CASSEARDGYGYTF. This chain uses TRBV6-1 with TRBJ1-2; D might be TRBD1 (5 bases). CDR1 is MNHNS, CDR2 SASEGT, per germline. The length of the CDR3 is 14 residues. V was pared by 0 bases and J by 4 bases, with 9 bases between.

The V call is TRBV2, the J call TRBJ1-5, with D possibly TRBD1 on 5 matching bases. The germline V gene encodes CDR1 SNHLY and CDR2 FYNNEI. This CDR3 comprises 14 residues. V shed 3 bases and J shed 8 bases, with 14 bases lying between them. The CDR3 DNA sequence: TGTGCCAGCAGTGACAGGGCCTGGCGGGAGCCCCAGCATTTT. Its protein product is CASSDRAWREPQHF. The full variable domain, completed using reference TRBV2 and TRBJ1-5, is EPEVTQTPSHQVTQMGQEVILRCVPISNHLYFYWYRQILGQKVEFLVSFYNNEISEKSEIFDDQFSVERPDGSNFTLKIRSTKLEDSAMYFCASSDRAWREPQHFGDGTRLSIL.

The chain recombines TRBV19 with TRBJ1-2; D ambiguous. V shed 1 base and J shed 8 bases, with 8 bases lying between them. This CDR3 contains 12 residues. The germline CDR1 and CDR2 sequences are LNHDA and SQIVND (reference sequence). The CDR3 sequence: CASSIGARGYTF. CDR3 coding DNA: TGTGCCAGTAGTATAGGAGCCCGGGGCTACACCTTC.

The chain employs TRBV7-9 and TRBJ2-2, with 10 bases identical to TRBD1. The CDR3 loop spans 16 amino acids. CDR1 and CDR2 (germline): SEHNR, FQNEAQ (reference sequence). V lost 5 bases to trimming and J lost 6 bases; unmatched junction nucleotides: 9. The CDR3 here is CASSPRGTGVAGELFF. The DNA of the CDR3 is TGTGCCAGCAGCCCTCGCGGGACAGGGGTGGCCGGGGAGCTGTTTTTT.

The chain employs TRBV5-1 and TRBJ1-2; tentative D call: TRBD1 (5 bases). Trimming shortened V by 2 bases and J by 2 bases, and 16 bases separated the two germline ends. Germline assignment: CDR1 SGHRS and CDR2 YFSETQ. This CDR3 contains 16 residues. The DNA for the CDR3 is TGCGCCAGCAGCTTAGGGAGGGTAGGGACCAACTATGGCTACACCTTC. It specifies CASSLGRVGTNYGYTF.

The gene calls are TRBV6-1 and TRBJ2-7, with D maybe TRBD2 (6 bases). The CDR3 length is 16 residues. CDR1 and CDR2 from the germline V gene are MNHNS and SASEGT. The V gene lost 1 base and the J gene lost 0 bases, with 13 bases spanning the gap. DNA for the CDR3: TGTGCCAGCAGTGAAGGATGGGGACTCAGCTCCTACGAGCAGTACTTC. As protein: CASSEGWGLSSYEQYF.

This sequence joins TRBV9 and TRBJ1-5; D gene uncertain. Trimming left V 0 bases short and J 0 bases short, with 4 bases between. Germline-derived CDR1 and CDR2 are SGDLS and YYNGEE. The CDR3 length is 14 residues. The CDR3 DNA reads as TGTGCCAGCAGCGTAGGGCATAGCAATCAGCCCCAGCATTTT. Amino acid sequence: CASSVGHSNQPQHF.

This clone showed up just once. The chain combines TRBV5-8 with TRBJ1-4; D possibly corresponds to TRBD1 (6 bases). V lost 2 bases and J lost 8, with 10 bases in between. The CDR3 is 13 residues long. Germline loops: CDR1 SGHTS, CDR2 YDEGEE. Here the CDR3 reads CASSFQGSEKLFF. The CDR3, as DNA: TGTGCCAGCAGCTTCCAGGGGAGCGAAAAACTGTTTTTT.

J is TRBJ2-7 and V is TRBV5-1, with a possible D match to TRBD1 (6 bases). This CDR3 has 16 residues. Looked up from germline, CDR1 is SGHRS and CDR2 is YFSETQ. V lost 0 bases and J 2 bases, leaving 15 bases between the germline ends. CDR3 DNA: TGCGCCAGCAGCTTGGGACCCGGGGACAAGACCTACGAGCAGTACGTC. This codes for CASSLGPGDKTYEQYV.

The chain uses TRBV9 and TRBJ2-1; TRBD2 is a possible D gene (5 bases). The germline V gene encodes CDR1 SGDLS and CDR2 YYNGEE. The CDR3 covers 14 residues. Deletions cut 4 bases from V and 9 bases from J, with 17 bases between. CDR3 region: CASSPRTERSEQFF. The CDR3 bases are TGTGCCAGCAGCCCGAGGACTGAGCGCAGTGAGCAGTTCTTC.

V usage is TRBV4-1 and J usage is TRBJ1-1; 7 bases align to TRBD1. This CDR3 has 15 amino acids. Germline V gene lookup returns CDR1 MGHRA and CDR2 YSYEKL. J was trimmed by 1 base and V by 4 bases; bases with no gene match: 6. CDR3 region: CASSLRTGQNTEAFF. CDR3 DNA sequence: TGCGCCAGCAGCCTCCGGACAGGCCAGAACACTGAAGCTTTCTTT.

The rearrangement uses TRBV29-1 and TRBJ1-2; possible D gene TRBD1, 6 bases. The CDR3 extends over 12 amino acids. CDR1 SQVTM and CDR2 ANQGSEA come from the germline V gene. Trimming shortened V by 5 bases and J by 6 bases, and 13 bases separated the two germline ends. This chain's CDR3 is CSVTGLAHGYTF. In nucleotides, the CDR3 is TGCAGCGTTACAGGGTTGGCTCATGGCTACACCTTC.

The CDR3, as DNA: TGTGCCAGCAGGCCAGTGGGCAACTATGGCTACACCTTC. Amino acids: CASRPVGNYGYTF. V gene TRBV6-1 combines with J gene TRBJ1-2; D not certain. CDR3 length equals 13 residues. The ends were cut back, 6 bases at V and 2 bases at J, with 10 bases in the middle. The germline V gene encodes CDR1 MNHNS and CDR2 SASEGT.

V usage is TRBV5-5 and J usage is TRBJ2-7; no firm D call. The CDR3 consists of 14 residues. The V end lost 0 bases, the J end lost 1 base, and 8 bases lay between the germline ends. Germline CDR1 is SGHKS and CDR2 is YYEKEE (reference sequence). The CDR3 spells CASSLAHRSYEQYV. CDR3 bases: TGTGCCAGCAGCTTGGCTCACCGATCCTACGAGCAGTACGTC.

The rearrangement links TRBV6-5 to TRBJ2-7; D is undetermined. Germline V CDR1 and CDR2: MNHEY, SVGAGI. V was clipped by 5 bases and J by 3 bases, with 11 bases between them. The CDR3 covers 13 residues. CDR3 in amino acids: CASSEANSYEQYV. As DNA, the CDR3 is TGTGCCAGCAGTGAAGCCAACAGCTACGAGCAGTACGTC.

The V call is TRBV30, the J call TRBJ1-3, with D hard to call. V was trimmed by 3 bases and J by 0 bases, leaving 15 bases between them. Germline CDR1 is GTSNPN and CDR2 is SVGIG (reference sequence). The CDR3 sequence is 16 residues long. This chain's CDR3 is CAWRALRSSSGNTIYF. In DNA, the CDR3 is TGTGCCTGGAGGGCACTCAGGTCCTCCTCTGGAAACACCATATATTTT.

J is TRBJ2-5 and V is TRBV19, with 9 bases that match TRBD2. CDR3 length equals 16 residues. Germline CDR1 LNHDA, CDR2 SQIVND (reference sequence). The junction had 17 bases not matched to a gene; V was cut back by 10 bases and J by 5 bases. Here the CDR3 reads CATSGGGGALYETQYF. The CDR3 region has the DNA TGTGCCACCTCTGGTGGCGGGGGGGCGTTATATGAGACCCAGTACTTC.

V and J are TRBV2 and TRBJ1-1, with D hard to call. V was shortened by 1 base and J by 0 bases, with 6 bases between the two germline ends. Germline values: CDR1 SNHLY, CDR2 FYNNEI. The CDR3 contains 14 residues. CDR3 in amino acids: CASSEGLMNTEAFF. In nucleotides, the CDR3 is TGTGCCAGCAGTGAAGGCCTTATGAACACTGAAGCTTTCTTT.

V is TRBV9 and J is TRBJ2-2, with TRBD2 identical over 7 bases. CDR3 size: 18 residues. V lost 3 bases, J lost 5 bases, and 16 bases stayed unmatched. Looked up from germline, CDR1 is SGDLS and CDR2 is YYNGEE. The CDR3 loop reads CASSAPQGAGPGTGELFF. Here the CDR3 DNA reads TGTGCCAGCAGCGCACCTCAGGGAGCGGGGCCGGGGACCGGGGAGCTGTTTTTT.

The chain recombines TRBV2 with TRBJ2-3; 7 bases line up with TRBD2. Germline V gene data show CDR1 as SNHLY and CDR2 as FYNNEI. This CDR3 is 16 amino acids long. The V and J ends lost 4 bases and 2 bases, in that order; junction bases with no gene match: 9. The CDR3 region has the DNA TGTGCCAGCAGTGCCCTCGCCGGGGGGTCCACAGATACGCAGTATTTT. This codes for CASSALAGGSTDTQYF. The entire variable domain, with the rest obtained from reference TRBV2 and TRBJ2-3, is as follows: EPEVTQTPSHQVTQMGQEVILRCVPISNHLYFYWYRQILGQKVEFLVSFYNNEISEKSEIFDDQFSVERPDGSNFTLKIRSTKLEDSAMYFCASSALAGGSTDTQYFGPGTRLTVL.

Only one count was recorded for this clone. V and J are TRBV7-3 and TRBJ2-2, with TRBD2 identical over 8 bases. CDR3 length: 19 residues. With V trimmed by 5 bases and J by 2 bases, 16 bases remained unmatched. The germline CDR1 and CDR2 sequences are SGHTA and FQGTGA. The CDR3: CASSPSGRVAGINTGELFF. CDR3 nucleotide sequence: TGTGCCAGCAGCCCCTCAGGGCGAGTAGCGGGGATTAACACCGGGGAGCTGTTTTTT.

This clone was observed a single time. Different DNA sequences within this sample yield the same CDR3. The V and J genes are TRBV6-1 and TRBJ1-5; 8 bases are a match to TRBD1. With V trimmed by 6 bases and J by 4 bases, 8 bases remained unmatched. The germline gives CDR1 MNHNS, CDR2 SASEGT. The CDR3 is made up of 15 amino acids. In nucleotides, the CDR3 is TGTGCCAGCAGGACTGGACAGGGAGCTAATCAGCCCCAGCATTTT. Translated, it gives CASRTGQGANQPQHF.

This chain uses TRBV5-1 with TRBJ2-7; 9 nucleotides line up with TRBD1. The CDR3 is 17 amino acids. The V gene's germline CDR1 is SGHRS and CDR2 YFSETQ. The V gene end was trimmed by 4 bases and the J gene end by 2 bases; junction bases not matched to a gene: 13. The CDR3 spells CASSAGQGLMGTYEQYF. DNA for the CDR3: TGCGCCAGCAGCGCCGGACAGGGGTTGATGGGAACCTACGAGCAGTACTTC.

The V gene is TRBV5-4, the J gene TRBJ2-2; no reliable D call. Per the germline V gene, CDR1 is SGHNT and CDR2 is YYREEE (reference sequence). Trimming removed 3 bases at V and 0 bases at J, with 12 bases between. This CDR3 has 16 residues. The CDR3 protein is CASSSMTLANTGELFF. The CDR3 nucleotides read TGTGCCAGCAGCTCGATGACACTCGCGAACACCGGGGAGCTGTTTTTT.

The chain carries TRBV21-1 and TRBJ1-4. TRBV21-1 is a pseudogene. CDR3 size: 17 residues. The CDR3 is CASSKKRPRETNEKLFF. CDR3 nucleotides: TGTGCCAGCTCCAAGAAACGACCGAGGGAAACTAATGAAAAACTGTTTTTT.

The chain combines TRBV27 with TRBJ1-2; D uncertain. The germline gives CDR1 MNHEY, CDR2 SMNVEV (reference sequence). The CDR3 contains 13 residues. Trimming took 6 bases from V and 3 from J, leaving 11 bases between them. This CDR3 is CASSPTVHYGYTF. The CDR3 nucleotides read TGTGCCAGCAGCCCAACAGTTCACTATGGCTACACCTTC.